A single sample is the source of the 26 T cell receptor beta chains below, sequenced in a study of cytomegalovirus exposure and HLA in healthy donors. The primer mix had 60 Vbeta and 13 Jbeta primers. Some clones are missing from TCRdb's copy, which holds only in-frame ones; the method was immunoSEQ multiplex PCR. Among tens of thousands of clones, around 86% were seen once, and the ten largest hold roughly 10%. Sequencing was done on a sample of PBMCs. Receptors were obtained from a female donor in good health and CMV-seronegative.

The chain is built from TRBV9 and TRBJ2-7; 7 bases line up with TRBD2. Germline lookup yields CDR1 SGDLS and CDR2 YYNGEE. V lost 4 bases, J lost 1 base, and 5 bases stayed unmatched. The length of the CDR3 is 14 residues. CDR3 sequence: CASSTGLNSYEQYF. The CDR3 DNA follows: TGTGCCAGCAGCACGGGACTAAATTCCTACGAGCAGTACTTC.

The chain is built from TRBV7-9 and TRBJ2-5; 14 bases match TRBD2. The J segment lost 5 bases and the V segment lost 4 bases, leaving 9 bases of the junction unmatched. This CDR3 is 17 amino acids long. Looked up from germline, CDR1 is SEHNR and CDR2 is FQNEAQ (reference sequence). The CDR3 DNA is TGTGCCAGCAGCTACCCCGGGACTAGCGGGAGTCGGGAGACCCAGTACTTC. Translation gives CASSYPGTSGSRETQYF.

V gene TRBV19 combines with J gene TRBJ1-1; D not resolved. CDR3 length equals 15 residues. CDR1 is LNHDA, CDR2 SQIVND, per germline (reference sequence). V was cut by 2 bases and J by 1 base, with 11 bases left in between. As DNA, the CDR3 is TGTGCCAGTAGTATAATGGGCGAGGGGAACACTGAAGCTTTCTTT. It yields the protein CASSIMGEGNTEAFF.

The chain combines TRBV7-9 with TRBJ2-7, with D maybe TRBD1 (6 bases). CDR3 length: 15 amino acids. V lost 1 base, J lost 3 bases, and 13 bases lay in between. Looked up from germline, CDR1 is SEHNR and CDR2 is FQNEAQ (reference sequence). This chain's CDR3 is CASSLVLGASYEQYF. CDR3 bases: TGTGCCAGCAGCTTAGTCCTGGGGGCTAGCTACGAGCAGTACTTC. Using reference TRBV7-9 and TRBJ2-7 for the parts outside the CDR3, the full variable domain is DTGVSQNPRHKITKRGQNVTFRCDPISEHNRLYWYRQTLGQGPEFLTYFQNEAQLEKSRLLSDRFSAERPKGSFSTLEIQRTEQGDSAMYLCASSLVLGASYEQYFGPGTRLTVT.

This chain links TRBV28 with TRBJ2-5; D perhaps matches TRBD2 (6 bases). Near its end, the DNA agrees better with TRBJ2-7, so the J call may be wrong. Per the germline V gene, CDR1 is MDHEN and CDR2 is SYDVKM. This CDR3 is 16 amino acids long. CDR3 in amino acids: CASSFRGKGLGYEQYF. The CDR3 DNA reads TGTGCCAGCAGTTTTCGGGGGAAAGGGCTCGGCTACGAGCAGTACTTC.

The chain combines TRBV12-5 with TRBJ2-1, with TRBD2 matching 8 bases. Germline-derived CDR1 and CDR2 are LGHNT and FRNRAP. V lost 6 bases, J lost 6 bases, and 1 base stayed unmatched. The CDR3 is made up of 12 amino acids. CDR3 region: CASGGGGNEQFF. DNA of the CDR3: TGTGCTAGTGGCGGGGGGGGCAATGAGCAGTTCTTC.

This sequence joins TRBV7-9 and TRBJ2-7; 8 nucleotides line up with TRBD2. CDR1 is SEHNR, CDR2 FQNEAQ, per germline (reference sequence). The CDR3 has 15 residues. With V trimmed by 2 bases and J by 2 bases, 5 bases remained unmatched. The CDR3 coding sequence is TGTGCCAGCAGCTTAACGGGCGGGGGGCCCTACGAGCAGTACTTC. It translates to CASSLTGGGPYEQYF.

As for this clone: Relative to the germline gene, one junction end is altered; a read error may explain this. The rearrangement uses TRBV5-5 and TRBJ2-4, with D maybe TRBD1 (5 bases). The CDR3 loop spans 16 amino acids. The germline V gene encodes CDR1 SGHKS and CDR2 YYEKEE (reference sequence). The chain's CDR3 is CASSLTGLQAKNSQYF. CDR3 DNA: TGTGCCAGCAGCTTGACAGGCCTCCAAGCCAAAAACAGTCAGTACTTC. Full variable domain (outside the CDR3, taken from reference TRBV5-5 and TRBJ2-4): DAGVTQSPTHLIKTRGQQVTLRCSPISGHKSVSWYQQVLGQGPQFIFQYYEKEERGRGNFPDRFSARQFPNYSSELNVNALLLGDSALYLCASSLTGLQAKNSQYFGAGTRLSVL.

The chain employs TRBV7-9 and TRBJ1-4; no clear D gene. The ends were cut back, 3 bases at V and 6 bases at J, with 11 bases in the middle. The CDR3 totals 14 residues. Looked up from germline, CDR1 is SEHNR and CDR2 is FQNEAQ (reference sequence). The CDR3: CASSFDPRDEKLFF. For the CDR3, the DNA is TGTGCCAGCAGCTTCGACCCACGGGATGAAAAACTGTTTTTT.

This clone came up once. The chain couples TRBV5-6 to TRBJ2-5, with 8 nucleotides matching TRBD1. The last part of the DNA fits TRBJ2-7 better; the J call may be wrong. Germline lookup yields CDR1 SGHDT and CDR2 YYEEEE. There are 15 residues in the CDR3. The CDR3 protein is CASSLRFDRGYEQYF. CDR3 nucleotide sequence: TGTGCCAGCAGCTTGAGGTTTGACAGGGGCTACGAGCAGTACTTC.

This chain uses TRBV19 with TRBJ2-3; TRBD2 matches 15 bases. This CDR3 is built from 17 residues. Trimming took 5 bases from V and 3 from J; bases not matched to a gene: 6. CDR1 is LNHDA, CDR2 SQIVND, per germline (reference sequence). Written as DNA, the CDR3 is TGTGCCAGTAGTCCCTGGACTAGCGGGAGGGGGACAGATACGCAGTATTTT. Translated: CASSPWTSGRGTDTQYF.

In this sample, this clone turned up once. The chain joins TRBV5-5 to TRBJ1-3; 7 nucleotides match TRBD1. The germline V gene has CDR1 SGHKS and CDR2 YYEKEE (reference sequence). V lost 4 bases and J lost 6; bases outside the gene matches: 7. The CDR3 sequence is 14 residues long. Here the CDR3 reads CASSLADRVNTIYF. The CDR3 DNA reads TGTGCCAGCAGCCTAGCCGACAGGGTAAACACCATATATTTT.

Details on this clone: The germline gene is not matched at one end of the junction; a read error may be the cause. The chain is built from TRBV10-3 and TRBJ2-7; 12 bases are shared with TRBD1. Germline V gives CDR1 ENHRY, CDR2 SYGVKD. The CDR3 consists of 14 residues. Here the CDR3 DNA reads TGTGCCATCAGTGAGTTACCGGGACAGGGGGCTCCTCACTTC. It encodes CAISELPGQGAPHF.

The chain recombines TRBV18 with TRBJ2-1; D call uncertain. This CDR3 region has 13 residues. Trimming pared 3 bases from V and 6 bases from J, leaving 9 bases between. Germline V gene data show CDR1 as KGHSH and CDR2 as LQKENI. The CDR3 DNA is TGTGCCAGCTCACCTGGAGCAGCCAATGAGCAGTTCTTC. Translating it yields CASSPGAANEQFF.

The chain recombines TRBV7-2 with TRBJ2-7, with 10 positions matching TRBD1. Germline loops: CDR1 SGHTA, CDR2 FQGNSA. V was clipped by 1 base and J by 7 bases; unmatched bases: 13. This CDR3 is built from 17 residues. CDR3: CASSLVGTGARGGEQYF. Written as DNA, the CDR3 is TGTGCCAGCAGCTTAGTTGGGACAGGGGCCCGAGGAGGGGAGCAGTACTTC.

The V call is TRBV7-9, the J call TRBJ2-2; TRBD1 matches at 9 bases. This CDR3 is 16 amino acids long. Germline V gene data show CDR1 as SEHNR and CDR2 as FQNEAQ (reference sequence). V lost 8 bases and J lost 4; bases outside the gene matches: 11. The CDR3 DNA reads as TGTGCCAGCGTGCCCCGGGACAGGGAGGTCACCGGGGAGCTGTTTTTT. This codes for CASVPRDREVTGELFF.

The chain combines TRBV2 with TRBJ2-7; 8 nucleotides agree with TRBD1. J was trimmed by 0 bases and V by 11 bases; bases with no gene match: 6. CDR3 length: 13 residues. Germline CDR1 SNHLY, CDR2 FYNNEI. CDR3 amino acids: CAGRQGSSYEQYF. The CDR3 region has the DNA TGTGCCGGTCGACAGGGGAGCTCCTACGAGCAGTACTTC.

The rearrangement links TRBV2 to TRBJ2-6; TRBD1 aligns across 7 bases. From germline, CDR1 is SNHLY and CDR2 FYNNEI. Trimming removed 5 bases from V and 1 base from J; junction bases left unmatched: 14. The CDR3 contains 19 residues. DNA for the CDR3: TGTGCCAGCAGTAATCAGAATACTAAGACAGGGTCTGGGGCCAACGTCCTGACTTTC. This encodes CASSNQNTKTGSGANVLTF. The whole variable domain, filled in from reference TRBV2 and TRBJ2-6, reads EPEVTQTPSHQVTQMGQEVILRCVPISNHLYFYWYRQILGQKVEFLVSFYNNEISEKSEIFDDQFSVERPDGSNFTLKIRSTKLEDSAMYFCASSNQNTKTGSGANVLTFGAGSRLTVL.

The chain uses TRBV28 and TRBJ1-2; D gene ambiguous. The CDR3 length is 12 residues. V was pared by 1 base and J by 8 bases, with 8 bases between. Germline lookup yields CDR1 MDHEN and CDR2 SYDVKM. DNA for the CDR3: TGTGCCAGCAGTTTATTACAGCAAGGCTACACCTTC. Protein sequence: CASSLLQQGYTF.

The V call is TRBV5-4, the J call TRBJ1-5; 8 bases match TRBD1. V trimming: 3 bases; J trimming: 10 bases; junction bases outside the gene matches: 6. The CDR3 loop spans 13 amino acids. CDR1 is SGHNT and CDR2 is YYREEE in the germline V gene (reference sequence). This CDR3 is CASSSTGAGPQHF. The CDR3 DNA sequence: TGTGCCAGCAGCTCGACAGGGGCTGGACCCCAGCATTTT.

This clone occurred a few times. This chain joins TRBV14 and TRBJ2-7, with D tentatively TRBD2 (6 bases). Germline CDR1 reads SGHDN; CDR2 reads FVKESK. The CDR3 sequence is 14 residues long. Trimming cost V 1 base and J 0 bases, with 7 bases left between them. The CDR3 DNA reads as TGTGCCAGCAGCCAAGGAGCGGGCTCCTACGAGCAGTACTTC. Amino acid sequence: CASSQGAGSYEQYF.

This clone appeared a few times. The V and J genes are TRBV6-5 and TRBJ2-2, with 9 bases that match TRBD2. The CDR3 is made up of 15 amino acids. V was pared by 6 bases and J by 4 bases, with 6 bases of the junction left unmatched. The V gene's germline CDR1 is MNHEY and CDR2 SVGAGI. The CDR3: CASSKRGDLTGELFF. For the CDR3, the DNA is TGTGCCAGCAGCAAGCGGGGGGACCTCACCGGGGAGCTGTTTTTT.

The J gene is TRBJ1-6, the V gene TRBV28; TRBD1 matches at 7 bases. The CDR3 runs to 16 residues. Trimming took 5 bases from V and 13 from J; bases not matched to a gene: 17. Germline CDR1 MDHEN, CDR2 SYDVKM. In nucleotides, the CDR3 is TGTGCCAGCAGTCTCAATTCCGGGACAGCCCCGTATCCCCTCCACTTT. Translating gives CASSLNSGTAPYPLHF. Complete variable domain (other parts from reference TRBV28 and TRBJ1-6): DVKVTQSSRYLVKRTGEKVFLECVQDMDHENMFWYRQDPGLGLRLIYFSYDVKMKEKGDIPEGYSVSREKKERFSLILESASTNQTSMYLCASSLNSGTAPYPLHFGNGTRLTVT.

This chain connects TRBV27 to TRBJ2-1; 7 positions agree with TRBD2. V lost 5 bases to trimming and J lost 1 base; unmatched junction nucleotides: 8. The length of the CDR3 is 16 residues. CDR1 is MNHEY and CDR2 is SMNVEV in the germline V gene (reference sequence). The CDR3 loop is CASSGPSGWSYNEQFF. The CDR3 DNA follows: TGTGCCAGCAGTGGACCTAGCGGTTGGTCCTACAATGAGCAGTTCTTC.

This chain connects TRBV4-3 to TRBJ2-7, with 8 bases identical to TRBD1. The V gene end was trimmed by 0 bases and the J gene end by 4 bases; junction bases not matched to a gene: 5. The germline V gene encodes CDR1 LGHNA and CDR2 YSLEER. The CDR3 is made up of 15 amino acids. The chain's CDR3 is CASSQDRQGAYEQYF. As DNA, the CDR3 is TGCGCCAGCAGCCAAGATCGGCAGGGGGCTTACGAGCAGTACTTC.

The gene calls are TRBV7-8 and TRBJ2-3; TRBD2 matches at 11 bases. This CDR3 comprises 16 residues. V trimming: 5 bases; J trimming: 3 bases; junction bases outside the gene matches: 7. Germline CDR1 is SGHVS and CDR2 is FQNEAQ. The chain's CDR3 is CASSQIAGGPTDTQYF. In DNA form, the CDR3 reads TGTGCCAGCAGCCAGATAGCGGGAGGGCCAACAGATACGCAGTATTTT.